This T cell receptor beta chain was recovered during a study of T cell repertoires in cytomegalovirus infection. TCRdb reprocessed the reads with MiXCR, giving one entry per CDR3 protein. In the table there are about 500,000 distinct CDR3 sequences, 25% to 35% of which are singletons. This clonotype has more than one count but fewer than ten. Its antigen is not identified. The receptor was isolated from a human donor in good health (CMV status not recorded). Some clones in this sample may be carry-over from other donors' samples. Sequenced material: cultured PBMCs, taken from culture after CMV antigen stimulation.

CDR3 sequence reads: CASRPRTDTQYF. The CDR3 bases are TGTGCCAGCAGACCTCGGACAGATACGCAGTATTTT. This chain uses TRBV7-2 with TRBJ2-3, with D unresolved. This CDR3 spans 12 amino acids. Germline V CDR1 and CDR2: SGHTA, FQGNSA. The V end was cut by 6 bases, the J end by 3 bases, with 7 bases between.